This passage covers 13 T cell receptor beta chains from one sample sequenced in a study of Graves' ophthalmopathy and Graves' hyperthyroidism. Amplified material comprised TCR beta CDR3 regions derived from RNA transcripts. HTBI primers were employed in first-round RT-PCR, then a second-round multiplex PCR followed. TCRdb re-called the multiplex PCR reads with MiXCR, one entry per CDR3 protein. The table records 150,000 to 200,000 distinct CDR3 sequences, roughly 36% of them present only once. Sequenced material: peripheral blood. The receptor set was obtained from a man aged 30-40 years with Graves' ophthalmopathy.

This clonotype was counted many times. The CDR3, as DNA: TGTGCCACCAGCTCTCAGCCTAACTATGGCTACACCTTC. Its translation is CATSSQPNYGYTF. The gene calls are TRBV15 and TRBJ1-2; D is unresolved. The CDR3 runs 13 residues. CDR1 and CDR2 (germline): LNHNV, YYDKDF (reference sequence). V was shortened by 5 bases and J by 0 bases, with 7 bases between the two germline ends.

This clonotype has ten or more counts. The chain employs TRBV6-5 and TRBJ1-5; 8 positions agree with TRBD1. The germline CDR1 and CDR2 sequences are MNHEY and SVGAGI. The CDR3 totals 14 residues. The ends lost 4 bases at V and 6 bases at J; junction bases unmatched: 5. As DNA, the CDR3 is TGTGCCAGCAGTTCGGACAGGGAAGGTCAGCCCCAGCATTTT. This gives the protein CASSSDREGQPQHF.

This clonotype occurred a few times. The chain joins TRBV6-4 to TRBJ1-2; D is undetermined. V lost 0 bases, J lost 8 bases, and 10 bases lay in between. Germline V CDR1 and CDR2: MRHNA, SNTAGT. This CDR3 spans 13 amino acids. CDR3 nucleotide sequence: TGTGCCAGCAGTGACTCGAGGCGCTCGGGCTACACCTTC. This codes for CASSDSRRSGYTF.

Turning to this clonotype: Mismatch with germline at one junction end may stem from a read error. The V and J genes are TRBV6-5 and TRBJ2-5; 8 bases line up with TRBD1. Germline CDR1 and CDR2: MNHEY and SVGAGI. The CDR3 length is 15 residues. CDR3 sequence reads: CANSLSGQVEETQYF. In nucleotides, the CDR3 is TGTGCCAACAGTTTGTCGGGACAGGTCGAAGAGACCCAGTACTTC.

The V and J genes are TRBV6-1 and TRBJ1-5; D call uncertain. Germline V gene data show CDR1 as MNHNS and CDR2 as SASEGT. The CDR3 has 17 amino acids. Trimming left V 4 bases short and J 0 bases short, with 16 bases between. The CDR3 loop reads CASSASPPEVSNQPQHF. The CDR3 DNA is TGTGCCAGCAGTGCAAGCCCCCCAGAGGTTAGCAATCAGCCCCAGCATTTT.

The chain couples TRBV7-2 to TRBJ2-6; maybe TRBD2 (5 bases). The ends were cut back, 8 bases at V and 0 bases at J, with 8 bases in the middle. CDR3 length: 14 amino acids. Germline CDR1 reads SGHTA; CDR2 reads FQGNSA. CDR3 protein: CASAGDSGANVLTF. The CDR3 DNA is TGTGCCAGCGCCGGGGACTCTGGGGCCAACGTCCTGACTTTC.

The sample holds many counts of this clonotype. This rearrangement joins TRBV28 to TRBJ2-4; D unclear. Germline V CDR1 and CDR2: MDHEN, SYDVKM. The CDR3 has 12 residues. V was shortened by 3 bases and J by 7 bases, with 7 bases between the two germline ends. The CDR3 spells CASSFFRNIQYF. In DNA form, the CDR3 reads TGTGCCAGCAGTTTTTTTCGGAACATTCAGTACTTC. Filled out from reference TRBV28 and TRBJ2-4, the complete variable domain reads DVKVTQSSRYLVKRTGEKVFLECVQDMDHENMFWYRQDPGLGLRLIYFSYDVKMKEKGDIPEGYSVSREKKERFSLILESASTNQTSMYLCASSFFRNIQYFGAGTRLSVL.

This clonotype has a count of ten or more. The CDR3 DNA sequence: TGTGCCAGCAGCACTACTTGGGCCTCGAGAGCTTTCTTT. Protein: CASSTTWASRAFF. This chain uses TRBV25-1 with TRBJ1-1, with D unresolved. V lost 6 bases, J lost 10 bases, and 18 bases lay in between. Germline V gene lookup returns CDR1 MGHDK and CDR2 SYGVNS. The CDR3 runs to 13 residues.

This clonotype was counted many times. The chain joins TRBV12-5 to TRBJ1-5; TRBD1 is a possible D gene (6 bases). V was clipped by 3 bases and J by 6 bases, with 15 bases between them. Germline CDR1 and CDR2: LGHNT and FRNRAP. The CDR3 is 15 amino acids. CDR3 bases: TGTGCTAGTGGTTTAGGTACCCAGGGGCCTCAGCCCCAGCATTTT. This codes for CASGLGTQGPQPQHF.

The chain has TRBV6-2 or TRBV6-3 and TRBJ2-5, with 8 positions matching TRBD1. J gave up 4 bases and V 7 bases, and 17 bases lay outside the gene matches. Germline lookup yields CDR1 MNHEY and CDR2 SVGEGT. There are 17 residues in the CDR3. The CDR3, as DNA: TGTGCCAGCACTGCCGGGACAGGTCCTCCGAGGGGAGAGACCCAGTACTTC. This gives the protein CASTAGTGPPRGETQYF.

Many counts were recorded for this clonotype. V usage is TRBV7-8 and J usage is TRBJ1-3; D is ambiguous. V gave up 7 bases and J gave up 0 bases, with 10 bases separating them. CDR1 and CDR2 (germline): SGHVS, FQNEAQ. This CDR3 has 14 amino acids. The CDR3 DNA reads TGTGCCAGCAACCTGGGCTTCTCTGGAAACACCATATATTTT. Translated: CASNLGFSGNTIYF. Using reference TRBV7-8 and TRBJ1-3 for the parts outside the CDR3, the full variable domain is GAGVSQSPRYKVAKRGQDVALRCDPISGHVSLFWYQQALGQGPEFLTYFQNEAQLDKSGLPSDRFFAERPEGSVSTLKIQRTQQEDSAVYLCASNLGFSGNTIYFGEGSWLTVV.

The chain has TRBV12-3 or TRBV12-4 and TRBJ1-2; D might be TRBD1 (5 bases). The V gene lost 9 bases and the J gene lost 7 bases, with 15 bases spanning the gap. The CDR3 length is 12 residues. The CDR3 coding sequence is TGTGCCAGAGAGGCAGGGTTAGGTGGCTACACCTTC. This codes for CAREAGLGGYTF.

The V call is TRBV12-3 or TRBV12-4, the J call TRBJ1-2; D is unclear. The CDR3 spans 15 residues. V was pared by 5 bases and J by 0 bases, with 13 bases between. CDR3 coding DNA: TGTGCCAGCAGTCCGACCCGGCAGACTAACTATGGCTACACCTTC. Protein product: CASSPTRQTNYGYTF.